The 20 T cell receptor beta chains below come from one sample, sequenced in a study of beta chain features in type 1 diabetes. Reverse transcription of all isolated RNA meant that expressed TCRB transcripts were sequenced. The repertoire was sequenced with immunoSEQ multiplex PCR; TCRdb's copy has only in-frame clones and lacks some. The sample has almost 350,000 clones, around 20% seen once; the top ten hold around 0.04%. What was sequenced was naive CD4+ T cells from blood. The origin of the receptors is a woman under 30 in good health.

Here the CDR3 DNA reads TGTGCCAGCAGCCTCGGACAGACCACAGATACGCAGTATTTT. Its translation is CASSLGQTTDTQYF. V usage is TRBV7-2 and J usage is TRBJ2-3, with a tentative D call TRBD1 (6 bases). CDR3 length equals 14 residues. The germline gives CDR1 SGHTA, CDR2 FQGNSA. Trimming left V 5 bases short and J 2 bases short, with 11 bases between.

This sequence joins TRBV4-1 and TRBJ2-1, with 7 nucleotides matching TRBD2. The germline V gene has CDR1 MGHRA and CDR2 YSYEKL. The V and J ends lost 2 bases and 0 bases, in that order; junction bases with no gene match: 13. The CDR3 is made up of 19 amino acids. The CDR3 DNA reads as TGCGCCAGCAGCCAACGCGTCTTGTCTAGCGGCATCTCCTACAATGAGCAGTTCTTC. Amino acid sequence: CASSQRVLSSGISYNEQFF.

This clone was recorded a few times. The chain carries TRBV18 and TRBJ2-2, with 9 nucleotides matching TRBD2. V lost 4 bases and J lost 3; bases outside the gene matches: 12. Germline-derived CDR1 and CDR2 are KGHSH and LQKENI. This CDR3 spans 18 amino acids. Written as DNA, the CDR3 is TGTGCCAGCTCACTAAGTGTAGCGGGAGCACCTGACACCGGGGAGCTGTTTTTT. Translating gives CASSLSVAGAPDTGELFF.

V is TRBV6-5 and J is TRBJ1-2; tentative D call: TRBD1 (6 bases). The CDR3 loop spans 16 amino acids. CDR1 is MNHEY, CDR2 SVGAGI, per germline. Trimming cost V 0 bases and J 8 bases, with 19 bases left between them. CDR3 region: CASSYSTGGTLGGYTF. In DNA form, the CDR3 reads TGTGCCAGCAGTTACTCGACGGGAGGGACATTAGGAGGCTACACCTTC.

The chain recombines TRBV5-1 with TRBJ2-3; a possible D gene is TRBD2 (7 bases). The CDR3 length is 15 residues. Looked up from germline, CDR1 is SGHRS and CDR2 is YFSETQ. The V end lost 4 bases, the J end lost 5 bases, and 17 bases lay between the germline ends. In DNA, the CDR3 is TGCGCCAGCAGCCTGCGGGGGCCCCGGCTAGATACGCAGTATTTT. Translating gives CASSLRGPRLDTQYF.

The chain recombines TRBV10-3 with TRBJ2-5; the D gene is possibly TRBD2 (6 bases). Germline values: CDR1 ENHRY, CDR2 SYGVKD. Trimming took off 5 bases at V and 1 base at J, with 8 bases between the two ends. CDR3 size: 13 residues. In DNA form, the CDR3 reads TGTGCCATCAGTTCGGGACTCCAAGAGACCCAGTACTTC. It yields the protein CAISSGLQETQYF.

The chain has TRBV9 and TRBJ2-3; perhaps TRBD1 as D (5 bases). The CDR3 length is 15 residues. The germline V gene encodes CDR1 SGDLS and CDR2 YYNGEE. Trimming removed 0 bases from V and 2 bases from J, with 10 bases in between. The CDR3 DNA sequence: TGTGCCAGCAGCGTAGTAGGACAACTCACAGATACGCAGTATTTT. Translated: CASSVVGQLTDTQYF.

This clone was recorded a few times. This chain connects TRBV6-5 to TRBJ2-2; 10 bases are a match to TRBD2. Germline trimming cut 7 bases from V and 4 bases from J; bases unmatched to any gene: 6. This CDR3 has 15 residues. Germline values: CDR1 MNHEY, CDR2 SVGAGI. DNA for the CDR3: TGTGCCAGCATCTCAGCGGGGGGGCTCACCGGGGAGCTGTTTTTT. Protein product: CASISAGGLTGELFF.

This clone has just a few counts. The chain is built from TRBV4-2 and TRBJ2-5; no clear D gene. Trimming removed 5 bases from V and 5 bases from J, with 12 bases in between. The germline V gene encodes CDR1 LGHNA and CDR2 YNFKEQ. This CDR3 is 13 amino acids long. The CDR3 region is CASSGPARETQYF. CDR3 nucleotides: TGTGCCAGCAGCGGGCCAGCCCGGGAGACCCAGTACTTC.

This clone has more than one count but fewer than ten. This chain links TRBV29-1 with TRBJ1-2, with D hard to call. CDR1 SQVTM and CDR2 ANQGSEA come from the germline V gene. V gave up 5 bases and J gave up 2 bases, with 9 bases separating them. CDR3 length: 12 residues. In nucleotides, the CDR3 is TGCAGCGTTAGGACTGAGAACTATGGCTACACCTTC. Translation: CSVRTENYGYTF. Supplemented by reference TRBV29-1 and TRBJ1-2, the full variable domain reads SAVISQKPSRDICQRGTSLTIQCQVDSQVTMMFWYRQQPGQSLTLIATANQGSEATYESGFVIDKFPISRPNLTFSTLTVSNMSPEDSSIYLCSVRTENYGYTFGSGTRLTVV.

In this sample, this clone turned up a few times. This rearrangement joins TRBV29-1 to TRBJ1-1, with D unresolved. The CDR3 is 13 amino acids. Germline V gene data show CDR1 as SQVTM and CDR2 as ANQGSEA. V was pared by 6 bases and J by 4 bases, with 15 bases between. CDR3 protein: CSVARKLITEAFF. The CDR3 bases are TGCAGCGTGGCCAGGAAATTAATCACTGAAGCTTTCTTT.

J is TRBJ2-3 and V is TRBV7-2; 7 positions match TRBD2. The CDR3 contains 14 residues. Germline CDR1 and CDR2: SGHTA and FQGNSA. V trimming: 5 bases; J trimming: 4 bases; junction bases outside the gene matches: 6. The CDR3 region is CASSKPTSPDTQYF. CDR3 nucleotides: TGTGCCAGCAGCAAACCGACTAGCCCAGATACGCAGTATTTT.

The chain uses TRBV7-6 and TRBJ2-3, with TRBD2 as a possible D gene (6 bases). Deletions cut 0 bases from V and 4 bases from J, with 8 bases between. This CDR3 spans 14 amino acids. Germline loops: CDR1 SGHVS, CDR2 FNYEAQ. The CDR3 DNA reads TGTGCCAGCAGCTTAGCGCGGGGACCAGATACGCAGTATTTT. It encodes CASSLARGPDTQYF.

Of note for this clone: Other nucleotide sequences in the sample specify the same CDR3. The V call is TRBV9, the J call TRBJ2-3, with 8 bases that match TRBD2. V trimming: 2 bases; J trimming: 0 bases; junction bases outside the gene matches: 2. The CDR3 has 15 amino acids. Germline values: CDR1 SGDLS, CDR2 YYNGEE. In nucleotides, the CDR3 is TGTGCCAGCAGCGTTAGCGGGACTAGCACAGATACGCAGTATTTT. It codes for CASSVSGTSTDTQYF. The full variable domain, its missing parts supplied by reference TRBV9 and TRBJ2-3, is DSGVTQTPKHLITATGQRVTLRCSPRSGDLSVYWYQQSLDQGLQFLIQYYNGEERAKGNILERFSAQQFPDLHSELNLSSLELGDSALYFCASSVSGTSTDTQYFGPGTRLTVL.

This clone showed up just a few times. The rearrangement uses TRBV14 and TRBJ1-1; D not resolved. Trimming removed 4 bases from V and 7 bases from J, with 19 bases in between. The CDR3 sequence is 15 residues long. Germline V gene sequence: CDR1 SGHDN, CDR2 FVKESK. For the CDR3, the DNA is TGTGCCAGCAGCCCCTCTATCGCGAGGGAGATTGAAGCTTTCTTT. Amino acids: CASSPSIAREIEAFF. Full variable domain (rest looked up from reference TRBV14 and TRBJ1-1): EAGVTQFPSHSVIEKGQTVTLRCDPISGHDNLYWYRRVMGKEIKFLLHFVKESKQDESGMPNNRFLAERTGGTYSTLKVQPAELEDSGVYFCASSPSIAREIEAFFGQGTRLTVV.

In this sample, this clone turned up a few times. This rearrangement joins TRBV14 to TRBJ1-2; D call uncertain. V shed 0 bases and J shed 0 bases, with 2 bases lying between them. The CDR3 sequence is 13 residues long. Germline lookup yields CDR1 SGHDN and CDR2 FVKESK. CDR3 nucleotides: TGTGCCAGCAGCCAAGATACTAACTATGGCTACACCTTC. It translates to CASSQDTNYGYTF.

This clone was detected a few times. The chain has TRBV7-9 and TRBJ2-7; 11 nucleotides line up with TRBD2. In germline, CDR1 is SEHNR, CDR2 FQNEAQ (reference sequence). The CDR3 is made up of 16 amino acids. V shed 4 bases and J 1 base; nucleotides not matched to a gene: 6. The CDR3 loop reads CASSSGRLAGSYEQYF. The CDR3 DNA sequence: TGTGCCAGCAGCTCGGGAAGACTAGCGGGGTCCTACGAGCAGTACTTC. The complete variable domain, with remaining parts taken from reference TRBV7-9 and TRBJ2-7, reads DTGVSQNPRHKITKRGQNVTFRCDPISEHNRLYWYRQTLGQGPEFLTYFQNEAQLEKSRLLSDRFSAERPKGSFSTLEIQRTEQGDSAMYLCASSSGRLAGSYEQYFGPGTRLTVT.

V is TRBV30 and J is TRBJ2-5, with D perhaps matching TRBD2 (5 bases). The CDR3 consists of 12 residues. The V end lost 3 bases, the J end lost 7 bases, and 12 bases lay between the germline ends. CDR1 is GTSNPN and CDR2 is SVGIG in the germline V gene (reference sequence). CDR3 sequence: CAWSYSEGTQYF. The CDR3 region has the DNA TGTGCCTGGAGCTATAGTGAGGGGACCCAGTACTTC.

The rearrangement uses TRBV19 and TRBJ1-1; D is uncertain. V was cut by 7 bases and J by 4 bases, with 10 bases left in between. The CDR3 spans 12 residues. CDR1 and CDR2 (germline): LNHDA, SQIVND (reference sequence). CDR3 nucleotides: TGTGCCAGTAACGACTTTGGCACTGAAGCTTTCTTT. It specifies CASNDFGTEAFF. Together with reference TRBV19 and TRBJ1-1, the CDR3 gives the full variable domain: DGGITQSPKYLFRKEGQNVTLSCEQNLNHDAMYWYRQDPGQGLRLIYYSQIVNDFQKGDIAEGYSVSREKKESFPLTVTSAQKNPTAFYLCASNDFGTEAFFGQGTRLTVV.

The chain links TRBV9 to TRBJ2-3; 10 nucleotides match TRBD1. CDR3 length: 14 amino acids. The V gene's germline CDR1 is SGDLS and CDR2 YYNGEE. Trimming cost V 5 bases and J 7 bases; bases outside gene matches: 7. The CDR3 nucleotides are TGTGCCAGCAGTCCCGACAGGGGGCGGAATACGCAGTATTTT. It specifies CASSPDRGRNTQYF.